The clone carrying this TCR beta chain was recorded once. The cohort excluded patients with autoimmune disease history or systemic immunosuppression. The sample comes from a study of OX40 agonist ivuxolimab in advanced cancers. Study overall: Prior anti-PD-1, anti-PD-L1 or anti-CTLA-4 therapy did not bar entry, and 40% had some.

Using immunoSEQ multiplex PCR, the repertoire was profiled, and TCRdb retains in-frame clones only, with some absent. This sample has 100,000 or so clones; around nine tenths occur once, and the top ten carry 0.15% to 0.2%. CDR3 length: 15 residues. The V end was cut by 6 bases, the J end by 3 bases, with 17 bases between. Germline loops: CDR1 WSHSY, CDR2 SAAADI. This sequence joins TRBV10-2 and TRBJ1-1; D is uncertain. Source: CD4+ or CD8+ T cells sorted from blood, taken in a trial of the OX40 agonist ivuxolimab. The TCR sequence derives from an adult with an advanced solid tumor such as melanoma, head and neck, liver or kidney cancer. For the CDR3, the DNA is TGCGCCAGCAGAAAGGAGGGTCTCTCTTACACTGAAGCTTTCTTT. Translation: CASRKEGLSYTEAFF.